The next 30 T cell receptor beta chains were all read from a single sample in a study of blood T cell repertoires in COVID-19. Some clones are missing from TCRdb's copy, which holds only in-frame ones; the method was immunoSEQ multiplex PCR. The sample lists 250,000 to 400,000 clones; around 90% were seen once. The specimen sequenced was peripheral blood. The receptors here all came from a woman aged 25 to 39 with COVID-19, enrolled during active disease.

Here the CDR3 DNA reads TGTGCCAGTAGCCCTACCCGGGACATTCAGCCCCAGCATTTT. This sequence encodes CASSPTRDIQPQHF. The V and J genes are TRBV19 and TRBJ1-5; tentative D call: TRBD1 (6 bases). Germline assignment: CDR1 LNHDA and CDR2 SQIVND (reference sequence). The CDR3 extends over 14 amino acids. Trimming removed 6 bases at V and 6 bases at J, with 15 bases between.

V and J are TRBV27 and TRBJ2-7; 7 bases agree with TRBD2. In germline, CDR1 is MNHEY, CDR2 SMNVEV (reference sequence). The CDR3 totals 13 residues. V lost 5 bases and J lost 7; bases outside the gene matches: 8. The DNA of the CDR3 is TGTGCCAGCAGTCGTAATACAGCGGGGGAGCAGTACTTC. It yields the protein CASSRNTAGEQYF.

The chain employs TRBV12-3 or TRBV12-4 and TRBJ1-2; D gene unclear. CDR3 length: 11 amino acids. V was clipped by 10 bases and J by 13 bases, with 19 bases between them. DNA of the CDR3: TGTGCCATCAACGACTATAACCTCGGCACCTTC. This gives the protein CAINDYNLGTF.

This chain connects TRBV5-4 to TRBJ2-7; D gene unclear. The V and J ends lost 1 base and 0 bases respectively, with 2 bases between them. The CDR3 extends over 12 amino acids. The V gene's germline CDR1 is SGHNT and CDR2 YYREEE (reference sequence). CDR3 amino acids: CASSLHSYEQYF. The CDR3 DNA reads as TGTGCCAGCAGCTTGCACTCCTACGAGCAGTACTTC.

This chain links TRBV28 with TRBJ2-7; 8 nucleotides line up with TRBD1. With 5 bases clipped from V and 0 bases from J, the junction kept 6 bases outside the gene matches. The CDR3 consists of 15 residues. Germline values: CDR1 MDHEN, CDR2 SYDVKM. The CDR3 is CASSPRDRISYEQYF. The CDR3 bases are TGTGCCAGCAGTCCCCGGGACAGGATCTCCTACGAGCAGTACTTC. Full variable domain (rest looked up from reference TRBV28 and TRBJ2-7): DVKVTQSSRYLVKRTGEKVFLECVQDMDHENMFWYRQDPGLGLRLIYFSYDVKMKEKGDIPEGYSVSREKKERFSLILESASTNQTSMYLCASSPRDRISYEQYFGPGTRLTVT.

This chain connects TRBV7-2 to TRBJ2-3; D is ambiguous. Germline CDR1 and CDR2: SGHTA and FQGNSA. The CDR3 has 15 residues. V was cut by 3 bases and J by 0 bases, with 10 bases left in between. The CDR3 here is CASSLAVTSTDTQYF. The CDR3 nucleotides read TGTGCCAGCAGCTTGGCGGTGACTAGCACAGATACGCAGTATTTT.

This chain connects TRBV19 to TRBJ1-3; 7 nucleotides line up with TRBD1. Trimming took 6 bases from V and 0 from J; bases not matched to a gene: 5. The CDR3 spans 15 residues. Germline CDR1 and CDR2: LNHDA and SQIVND (reference sequence). The CDR3 DNA reads as TGTGCCAGTAGCAGGACAGGTCACTCTGGAAACACCATATATTTT. Protein sequence: CASSRTGHSGNTIYF.

The rearrangement links TRBV27 to TRBJ1-2; TRBD1 aligns across 8 bases. Trimming cost V 5 bases and J 7 bases; bases outside gene matches: 6. Germline lookup yields CDR1 MNHEY and CDR2 SMNVEV (reference sequence). The CDR3 spans 13 residues. The CDR3 nucleotides read TGTGCCAGCAGTCTCGGACAGGGTCGTGGCTACACCTTC. Residues: CASSLGQGRGYTF.

V is TRBV11-2 and J is TRBJ1-2, with D uncertain. This CDR3 has 13 residues. V shed 0 bases and J shed 5 bases, with 7 bases lying between them. CDR1 and CDR2 from the germline V gene are SGHAT and FQNNGV. The DNA of the CDR3 is TGTGCCAGCAGCTTAGAACCAGTGTATGGCTACACCTTC. Protein: CASSLEPVYGYTF. Full variable domain (missing parts from reference TRBV11-2 and TRBJ1-2): EAGVAQSPRYKIIEKRQSVAFWCNPISGHATLYWYQQILGQGPKLLIQFQNNGVVDDSQLPKDRFSAERLKGVDSTLKIQPAKLEDSAVYLCASSLEPVYGYTFGSGTRLTVV.

The chain has TRBV28 and TRBJ1-5; 9 bases are a match to TRBD1. V lost 6 bases to trimming and J lost 3 bases; unmatched junction nucleotides: 6. CDR1 and CDR2 from the germline V gene are MDHEN and SYDVKM. This CDR3 comprises 15 residues. The CDR3 loop reads CASRYRDRANQPQHF. The CDR3 coding sequence is TGTGCCAGCAGGTACCGGGACAGGGCCAATCAGCCCCAGCATTTT. The full variable domain, rest sourced from reference TRBV28 and TRBJ1-5, is DVKVTQSSRYLVKRTGEKVFLECVQDMDHENMFWYRQDPGLGLRLIYFSYDVKMKEKGDIPEGYSVSREKKERFSLILESASTNQTSMYLCASRYRDRANQPQHFGDGTRLSIL.

V is TRBV6-5 and J is TRBJ1-6, with D hard to call. Germline V CDR1 and CDR2: MNHEY, SVGAGI. The V end lost 2 bases, the J end lost 14 bases, and 13 bases lay between the germline ends. The CDR3 has 13 residues. The CDR3 DNA follows: TGTGCCAGCAGTTACAGGGAGTTTAGAACCCTCCACTTT. It translates to CASSYREFRTLHF.

The rearrangement uses TRBV25-1 and TRBJ1-1, with 9 bases that match TRBD1. With V trimmed by 6 bases and J by 1 base, 9 bases remained unmatched. The CDR3 covers 16 residues. Germline V lookup: CDR1 MGHDK, CDR2 SYGVNS. CDR3 sequence reads: CASRTTGGGENTEAFF. The CDR3 DNA reads as TGTGCCAGCAGGACCACAGGGGGCGGAGAGAACACTGAAGCTTTCTTT.

The chain combines TRBV7-8 with TRBJ2-2; 9 bases match TRBD1. CDR1 and CDR2 (germline): SGHVS, FQNEAQ. V lost 5 bases to trimming and J lost 6 bases; unmatched junction nucleotides: 7. The CDR3 runs 15 residues. The DNA for the CDR3 is TGTGCCAGCAGCATATGGACAGGGGACGCCGGGGAGCTGTTTTTT. This sequence encodes CASSIWTGDAGELFF.

V gene TRBV3-1 (or the pseudogene TRBV3-2) combines with J gene TRBJ2-3; no reliable D call. V was trimmed by 4 bases and J by 0 bases, leaving 5 bases between them. The CDR3 totals 13 residues. The germline V gene has CDR1 LGHDT and CDR2 YNNKEL (reference sequence). This chain's CDR3 is CASSRTSTDTQYF. DNA for the CDR3: TGTGCCAGCAGCCGAACTAGCACAGATACGCAGTATTTT.

V usage is TRBV29-1 and J usage is TRBJ2-1; 7 bases are a match to TRBD2. The CDR3 runs to 16 residues. Germline V lookup: CDR1 SQVTM, CDR2 ANQGSEA. J gave up 9 bases and V 3 bases, and 17 bases lay outside the gene matches. The CDR3 coding sequence is TGCAGCGTTGACTTGGCGAGCGGGACCCGCCTAGGTGAGCAGTTCTTC. Encoded protein: CSVDLASGTRLGEQFF.

The genes are TRBV2 and TRBJ1-1; D is ambiguous. Trimming left V 8 bases short and J 1 base short, with 8 bases between. CDR1 and CDR2 from the germline V gene are SNHLY and FYNNEI. The CDR3 contains 12 residues. The CDR3 sequence is CASGRTNTEAFF. The CDR3, as DNA: TGTGCCAGCGGCCGAACGAACACTGAAGCTTTCTTT. Together with reference TRBV2 and TRBJ1-1, the CDR3 gives the full variable domain: EPEVTQTPSHQVTQMGQEVILRCVPISNHLYFYWYRQILGQKVEFLVSFYNNEISEKSEIFDDQFSVERPDGSNFTLKIRSTKLEDSAMYFCASGRTNTEAFFGQGTRLTVV.

V usage is TRBV18 and J usage is TRBJ2-1, with TRBD2 matching 7 bases. CDR1 is KGHSH and CDR2 is LQKENI in the germline V gene. This CDR3 region has 17 residues. V lost 1 base and J lost 8; bases outside the gene matches: 14. The CDR3 protein is CASSPQWEGILDDEQFF. The CDR3 DNA reads TGTGCCAGCTCACCACAGTGGGAGGGAATTCTCGACGATGAGCAGTTCTTC. Full variable domain (outside the CDR3, taken from reference TRBV18 and TRBJ2-1): NAGVMQNPRHLVRRRGQEARLRCSPMKGHSHVYWYRQLPEEGLKFMVYLQKENIIDESGMPKERFSAEFPKEGPSILRIQQVVRGDSAAYFCASSPQWEGILDDEQFFGPGTRLTVL.

This clone has a single count. The chain is built from TRBV2 and TRBJ2-4; 9 bases agree with TRBD2. V gave up 6 bases and J gave up 10 bases; unmatched junction bases: 7. This CDR3 has 13 residues. The germline gives CDR1 SNHLY, CDR2 FYNNEI. CDR3 region: CASSAGGGSIQYF. The CDR3 DNA sequence: TGTGCCAGCAGCGCGGGAGGGGGGAGTATTCAGTACTTC.

The chain recombines TRBV5-1 with TRBJ2-2; 7 positions match TRBD1. The CDR3 is 13 amino acids. The junction had 4 bases not matched to a gene; V was cut back by 7 bases and J by 4 bases. CDR1 and CDR2 (germline): SGHRS, YFSETQ. Here the CDR3 DNA reads TGCGCCAGCCACAGGGGCACCACCGGGGAGCTGTTTTTT. Its protein is CASHRGTTGELFF.

V is TRBV7-9 and J is TRBJ2-1; the D gene is possibly TRBD1 (7 bases). CDR1 SEHNR and CDR2 FQNEAQ come from the germline V gene (reference sequence). V gave up 0 bases and J gave up 4 bases, with 13 bases separating them. This CDR3 comprises 16 residues. The CDR3 protein is CASSLANRGGYNEQFF. In DNA form, the CDR3 reads TGTGCCAGCAGCTTAGCGAACAGGGGAGGATACAATGAGCAGTTCTTC.

The V call is TRBV5-1, the J call TRBJ1-4; tentative D call: TRBD1 (5 bases). Germline V gene lookup returns CDR1 SGHRS and CDR2 YFSETQ. With 4 bases removed from V and 0 bases from J, the gap between germline ends came to 13 bases. The CDR3 extends over 16 amino acids. DNA for the CDR3: TGCGCCAGCAGCGCCGGGGGATATGCAACTAATGAAAAACTGTTTTTT. Protein sequence: CASSAGGYATNEKLFF.

The chain joins TRBV28 to TRBJ1-2; possibly TRBD1 for D (6 bases). V was trimmed by 5 bases and J by 8 bases, leaving 21 bases between them. The CDR3 contains 15 residues. CDR1 MDHEN and CDR2 SYDVKM come from the germline V gene. CDR3 sequence: CASSPPGGLGGGYTF. The DNA of the CDR3 is TGTGCCAGCAGTCCGCCCGGGGGGCTAGGAGGCGGCTACACCTTC.

The chain recombines TRBV30 with TRBJ2-1, with 11 positions matching TRBD2. Unmatched junction bases numbered 9, after V lost 7 bases and J lost 4 bases. The CDR3 has 15 amino acids. Germline V gene data show CDR1 as GTSNPN and CDR2 as SVGIG (reference sequence). In DNA, the CDR3 is TGTGCCTCAGGAGCCACTAGCGGGAGTTACAATGAGCAGTTCTTC. It translates to CASGATSGSYNEQFF.

The chain has TRBV19 and TRBJ2-6; D remains unclear. The germline V gene encodes CDR1 LNHDA and CDR2 SQIVND (reference sequence). The germline V and J ends were trimmed by 7 bases and 2 bases, with 12 bases remaining between them. The CDR3 is 15 amino acids. The CDR3 spells CASTQGVPGANVLTF. The CDR3 nucleotides are TGTGCCAGTACCCAAGGAGTTCCTGGGGCCAACGTCCTGACTTTC.

The chain uses TRBV5-5 and TRBJ1-1; D gene ambiguous. In germline, CDR1 is SGHKS, CDR2 YYEKEE (reference sequence). This CDR3 contains 14 residues. Between the trimmed V and J ends, which lost 0 bases and 1 base, there was a span of 7 bases. Here the CDR3 reads CASSLGFRNTEAFF. The CDR3 bases are TGTGCCAGCAGCTTGGGTTTCAGGAACACTGAAGCTTTCTTT.

A few counts support this clone. The chain employs TRBV7-2 and TRBJ1-2; 10 bases fit TRBD1. This CDR3 spans 17 amino acids. Trimming removed 4 bases from V and 4 bases from J; junction bases left unmatched: 12. Germline values: CDR1 SGHTA, CDR2 FQGNSA. CDR3 sequence (DNA): TGTGCCAGCAGCTGGACAGGGGGATTATTATGGGGCTATGGCTACACCTTC. Its protein is CASSWTGGLLWGYGYTF.

The J gene is TRBJ1-2, the V gene TRBV6-5, with 11 bases fitting TRBD1. Trimming at V came to 5 bases and at J to 4 bases, leaving 6 bases not matched to a gene. From germline, CDR1 is MNHEY and CDR2 SVGAGI. The CDR3 runs 15 residues. CDR3 in DNA: TGTGCCAGCAGTACTGGGACAGGGGGTATCTATGGCTACACCTTC. Translation gives CASSTGTGGIYGYTF.

The chain combines TRBV19 with TRBJ1-4; D not resolved. V lost 5 bases, J lost 5 bases, and 12 bases lay in between. CDR1 and CDR2 from the germline V gene are LNHDA and SQIVND (reference sequence). The CDR3 is 14 amino acids. This chain's CDR3 is CASSFVSTNEKLFF. In nucleotides, the CDR3 is TGTGCCAGTAGTTTCGTGAGCACCAATGAAAAACTGTTTTTT.

The J gene is TRBJ2-3, the V gene TRBV3-1 (or the pseudogene TRBV3-2); D is unclear. V was trimmed by 4 bases and J by 2 bases, leaving 10 bases between them. The length of the CDR3 is 14 residues. Germline values: CDR1 LGHDT, CDR2 YNNKEL (reference sequence). DNA for the CDR3: TGTGCCAGCAGCCGACTCAAGGTCACAGATACGCAGTATTTT. Protein: CASSRLKVTDTQYF.

The genes are TRBV5-1 and TRBJ1-2; 8 bases match TRBD1. Trimming removed 4 bases from V and 8 bases from J; junction bases left unmatched: 7. CDR1 is SGHRS, CDR2 YFSETQ, per germline. The CDR3 has 13 residues. CDR3 coding DNA: TGCGCCAGCAGCAACGGACAGGGAGACGGCTACACCTTC. It is translated as CASSNGQGDGYTF.